Listed below are T cell receptor beta chains from one sample, sequenced in a study of T cell repertoires in cytomegalovirus infection. No antigen has been identified for these receptors. MiXCR, applied by TCRdb to the reads, yields one record per CDR3 protein. The sample holds fewer than 950,000 distinct CDR3 sequences, about 30% seen once. The specimen was cultured CD8+ T cells from PBMCs, collected from culture after CMV antigen stimulation. Receptors originate from a human donor in good health (CMV status not recorded). Some clones in this sample may be carry-over from other donors' samples. The CDR3 runs from the conserved cysteine through the conserved F or W. Only part of the rows carry a size: once, few, many, or a class if the clone is expanded.

CDR3aa	v_gene	j_gene	abundance
CASSQGSSGRETQYF	TRBV4-1	TRBJ2-5	-
CASTQPEAGKRLFF	TRBV7-9	TRBJ1-4	-
CASTLNEQFF	TRBV6-1	TRBJ2-1	-
CASNVETMNTEAFF	TRBV6-6	TRBJ1-1	-
CASRRSAGEGNTIYF	TRBV3-1	TRBJ1-3	few
CASSQVAGGPTGELFF	TRBV4-1	TRBJ2-2	-
CASSIGVGPRTEAFF	TRBV5-6	TRBJ1-1	few
CASSHLPGTSGGQETQYF	TRBV14	TRBJ2-5	-
CASSLFPLGGTDTQYF	TRBV7-3	TRBJ2-3	-
CASSSAGTLTGGEQFF	TRBV19	TRBJ2-1	-
CASALGDGYTF	TRBV7-9	TRBJ1-2	few
CASSPALPSGANVLTF	TRBV7-3	TRBJ2-6	-
CASKILDREDYEQYF	TRBV6-2/TRBV6-3	TRBJ2-7	-
CASSYATADGYTF	TRBV6-2/TRBV6-3	TRBJ1-2	few
CASSSYRGHRAIEQFF	TRBV7-8	TRBJ2-1	many